The 32 T cell receptor beta chains in this list originate from one sample, sequenced in a study of cytomegalovirus exposure and HLA in healthy donors. PCR was performed using 60 Vbeta and 13 Jbeta primers. Assay used: immunoSEQ multiplex PCR; TCRdb lists only in-frame clones, some missing. The sample contains approximately 100,000 clones, 77% of which appear only once. The specimen was PBMCs. The receptors stem from a man in his forties in good health and CMV-seropositive.

The V gene is TRBV28, the J gene TRBJ1-3, with D unresolved. CDR3 length: 16 residues. Trimming took off 5 bases at V and 0 bases at J, with 14 bases between the two ends. Germline V gene sequence: CDR1 MDHEN, CDR2 SYDVKM. The CDR3 spells CASSLSSPYSGNTIYF. The CDR3 nucleotides read TGTGCCAGCAGTCTCTCCTCCCCTTACTCTGGAAACACCATATATTTT.

This chain connects TRBV19 to TRBJ2-1; 10 bases fit TRBD2. Germline loops: CDR1 LNHDA, CDR2 SQIVND (reference sequence). Trimming removed 6 bases from V and 7 bases from J; junction bases left unmatched: 9. The CDR3 is made up of 15 amino acids. The CDR3 DNA sequence: TGTGCCAGTAGCTCTTCTAGCGGGGGTCCAAATGAGCAGTTCTTC. It is translated as CASSSSSGGPNEQFF. The full variable domain, completed using reference TRBV19 and TRBJ2-1, is DGGITQSPKYLFRKEGQNVTLSCEQNLNHDAMYWYRQDPGQGLRLIYYSQIVNDFQKGDIAEGYSVSREKKESFPLTVTSAQKNPTAFYLCASSSSSGGPNEQFFGPGTRLTVL.

V and J are TRBV4-1 and TRBJ1-4; unclear D gene. The CDR3 sequence is 15 residues long. Germline V lookup: CDR1 MGHRA, CDR2 YSYEKL. The V end was cut by 3 bases, the J end by 7 bases, with 15 bases between. CDR3 nucleotides: TGCGCCAGCAGCCAGGCAGAGGGCGCAGGTGAAAAACTGTTTTTT. This encodes CASSQAEGAGEKLFF.

This clone was detected only a few times. This sequence joins TRBV11-2 and TRBJ1-3; D perhaps matches TRBD1 (6 bases). V was pared by 4 bases and J by 7 bases, with 14 bases between. Germline V lookup: CDR1 SGHAT, CDR2 FQNNGV. The CDR3 is made up of 14 amino acids. Here the CDR3 reads CASSSGQTGNTIYF. The CDR3 DNA is TGTGCCAGCAGCTCCGGACAGACGGGGAACACCATATATTTT.

This clone was counted many times. The CDR3 nucleotides read TGTGCCAGCAGCGTAGGGACAGGGTTATTAGAAGATACGCAGTATTTT. Translation: CASSVGTGLLEDTQYF. This rearrangement joins TRBV9 to TRBJ2-3; 8 nucleotides match TRBD1. This CDR3 is built from 16 residues. Germline V gene lookup returns CDR1 SGDLS and CDR2 YYNGEE. J was trimmed by 5 bases and V by 0 bases; bases with no gene match: 8.

The chain joins TRBV6-1 to TRBJ2-3; tentative D call: TRBD1 (5 bases). V gave up 8 bases and J gave up 2 bases, with 17 bases separating them. This CDR3 spans 15 amino acids. Per the germline V gene, CDR1 is MNHNS and CDR2 is SASEGT. DNA for the CDR3: TGTGCCAGCTCAAAGCAGGGTCTATACACAGATACGCAGTATTTT. Translated: CASSKQGLYTDTQYF.

CDR3 loop: CASSFGRTYGYTF. In nucleotides, the CDR3 is TGTGCCAGCAGCTTTGGGAGAACCTATGGCTACACCTTC. The rearrangement joins TRBV11-2 to TRBJ1-2; D remains ambiguous. Per the germline V gene, CDR1 is SGHAT and CDR2 is FQNNGV. This CDR3 has 13 amino acids. Trimming took off 3 bases at V and 4 bases at J, with 9 bases between the two ends.

CDR3 region: CASRPPGTGGRSPLHF. CDR3 in DNA: TGTGCCAGCAGGCCGCCCGGGACAGGGGGTCGTTCACCCCTCCACTTT. The genes are TRBV2 and TRBJ1-6; 11 bases agree with TRBD1. The germline V gene encodes CDR1 SNHLY and CDR2 FYNNEI. The CDR3 has 16 residues. V shed 6 bases, J shed 9 bases, and the junction held 10 bases outside the gene matches.

The rearrangement joins TRBV5-1 to TRBJ2-5; 8 positions match TRBD2. The CDR3 has 14 residues. J lost 3 bases, V lost 0 bases, and 1 base had no gene match. Germline-derived CDR1 and CDR2 are SGHRS and YFSETQ. The chain's CDR3 is CASSLEAGEETQYF. The CDR3 region has the DNA TGCGCCAGCAGCTTGGAAGCGGGGGAAGAGACCCAGTACTTC.

This clone was picked up a small number of times. The chain links TRBV6-5 to TRBJ2-4; D may be TRBD2 (7 bases). Per the germline V gene, CDR1 is MNHEY and CDR2 is SVGAGI. The ends were cut back, 4 bases at V and 8 bases at J, with 15 bases in the middle. This CDR3 contains 14 residues. The CDR3 DNA reads as TGTGCCAGCAGTTCTAGGGGGGGCGGGGACATTCAGTACTTC. It codes for CASSSRGGGDIQYF.

This clone was found a few times. The chain employs TRBV28 and TRBJ1-5; D remains unclear. V lost 8 bases, J lost 8 bases, and 19 bases lay in between. Looked up from germline, CDR1 is MDHEN and CDR2 is SYDVKM. This CDR3 has 14 residues. For the CDR3, the DNA is TGTGCCAGCTCTACCGGGAGGACTAGGGAGCCCCAGCATTTT. This codes for CASSTGRTREPQHF.

CDR3 in DNA: TGCGCCAGCAGCTTGGACAGGAACAACTATGGCTACACCTTC. The encoded protein is CASSLDRNNYGYTF. The chain has TRBV5-1 and TRBJ1-2, with D tentatively TRBD1 (5 bases). The V gene's germline CDR1 is SGHRS and CDR2 YFSETQ. The CDR3 sequence is 14 residues long. The V gene lost 0 bases and the J gene lost 2 bases, with 8 bases spanning the gap.

With respect to this clone: At one boundary the junction diverges from the germline segment, which might be a read error. This sequence joins TRBV7-7 and TRBJ2-5, with TRBD2 identical over 7 bases. The CDR3 has 15 residues. The V gene's germline CDR1 is SSHAT and CDR2 FNYEAQ (reference sequence). The CDR3 sequence is CASSLAGLGGETQYF. The DNA for the CDR3 is TGTGCTAGCAGCTTAGCGGGCCTGGGCGGGGAGACCCAGTACTTC.

V and J are TRBV27 and TRBJ1-4, with 7 positions matching TRBD1. From germline, CDR1 is MNHEY and CDR2 SMNVEV (reference sequence). CDR3 size: 14 residues. V lost 6 bases and J lost 2; bases outside the gene matches: 3. Here the CDR3 reads CASSQTGTNEKLFF. The CDR3 DNA reads as TGTGCCAGCAGCCAGACAGGGACTAATGAAAAACTGTTTTTT. Together with reference TRBV27 and TRBJ1-4, the CDR3 gives the full variable domain: EAQVTQNPRYLITVTGKKLTVTCSQNMNHEYMSWYRQDPGLGLRQIYYSMNVEVTDKGDVPEGYKVSRKEKRNFPLILESPSPNQTSLYFCASSQTGTNEKLFFGSGTQLSVL.

This clone was observed a handful of times. The gene calls are TRBV7-8 and TRBJ2-1, with 8 bases fitting TRBD1. The CDR3 is 16 amino acids. From germline, CDR1 is SGHVS and CDR2 FQNEAQ. The junction had 7 bases not matched to a gene; V was cut back by 6 bases and J by 0 bases. CDR3 sequence (DNA): TGTGCCAGCAGACCAGGGGGCTATATCTCCTACAATGAGCAGTTCTTC. The encoded protein is CASRPGGYISYNEQFF.

For this clone: Other DNA sequences in this specimen translate into the identical CDR3. This chain uses TRBV2 with TRBJ1-1; D gene ambiguous. V lost 4 bases to trimming and J lost 0 bases, with 6 bases between them. The germline V gene has CDR1 SNHLY and CDR2 FYNNEI. CDR3 length: 13 residues. The CDR3 reads CASSGHLNTEAFF. The DNA for the CDR3 is TGTGCCAGCAGTGGACACCTGAACACTGAAGCTTTCTTT.

This chain links TRBV7-9 with TRBJ2-3, with TRBD2 identical over 11 bases. After removal of 5 bases from V and 4 bases from J, the junction contained 5 bases not matched to a gene. The CDR3 has 15 residues. CDR1 is SEHNR and CDR2 is FQNEAQ in the germline V gene (reference sequence). The chain's CDR3 is CASSDYSGGADTQYF. CDR3 nucleotides: TGTGCCAGCAGCGATTATAGCGGGGGGGCAGATACGCAGTATTTT.

The chain links TRBV11-2 to TRBJ2-3; 8 bases match TRBD2. V shed 5 bases, J shed 4 bases, and the junction held 11 bases outside the gene matches. Germline loops: CDR1 SGHAT, CDR2 FQNNGV. The CDR3 is made up of 16 amino acids. The CDR3 region has the DNA TGTGCCAGCAGCCCCGCCGGCGGGGGGTTGTCAGATACGCAGTATTTT. This encodes CASSPAGGGLSDTQYF.

The CDR3 loop reads CASSYKGRGDEQFF. For the CDR3, the DNA is TGTGCCAGCAGCTATAAGGGCCGCGGGGATGAGCAGTTCTTC. This chain uses TRBV14 with TRBJ2-1; D is possibly TRBD2 (6 bases). The V gene lost 5 bases and the J gene lost 8 bases, with 16 bases spanning the gap. CDR1 and CDR2 (germline): SGHDN, FVKESK. The CDR3 runs to 14 residues.

CDR3 sequence: CASSRELPYEQYF. Here the CDR3 DNA reads TGTGCCAGCAGCCGCGAACTACCCTACGAGCAGTACTTC. The V gene is TRBV6-1, the J gene TRBJ2-7; D gene uncertain. The germline gives CDR1 MNHNS, CDR2 SASEGT. V lost 6 bases and J 2 bases, leaving 11 bases between the germline ends. The length of the CDR3 is 13 residues.

Within the sample, this clone is medium-sized. The chain has TRBV4-3 and TRBJ2-3; no clear D. The CDR3 runs to 13 residues. Trimming removed 1 base at V and 5 bases at J, with 7 bases between. Germline loops: CDR1 LGHNA, CDR2 YSLEER. CDR3 coding DNA: TGCGCCAGCAGCCAAGTGTCGGGAGATACGCAGTATTTT. Residues: CASSQVSGDTQYF.

V usage is TRBV7-2 and J usage is TRBJ2-7, with D possibly being TRBD1 (6 bases). V was pared by 2 bases and J by 0 bases, with 8 bases between. CDR3 length: 14 amino acids. Germline V gives CDR1 SGHTA, CDR2 FQGNSA. CDR3 in amino acids: CASSLQGHSYEQYF. Here the CDR3 DNA reads TGTGCCAGCAGCTTACAGGGACACTCCTACGAGCAGTACTTC. Filled out from reference TRBV7-2 and TRBJ2-7, the complete variable domain reads GAGVSQSPSNKVTEKGKDVELRCDPISGHTALYWYRQSLGQGLEFLIYFQGNSAPDKSGLPSDRFSAERTGGSVSTLTIQRTQQEDSAVYLCASSLQGHSYEQYFGPGTRLTVT.

This CDR3 is CASSGRTGGNSPLHF. As DNA, the CDR3 is TGTGCCAGCAGTGGGCGGACAGGCGGGAATTCACCCCTCCACTTT. This chain links TRBV27 with TRBJ1-6, with 7 bases fitting TRBD1. V gave up 5 bases and J gave up 7 bases; unmatched junction bases: 8. The germline CDR1 and CDR2 sequences are MNHEY and SMNVEV (reference sequence). The CDR3 runs 15 residues.

The V call is TRBV2, the J call TRBJ1-2, with D unclear. This CDR3 is 13 amino acids long. Germline-derived CDR1 and CDR2 are SNHLY and FYNNEI. The ends were cut back, 11 bases at V and 0 bases at J, with 13 bases in the middle. CDR3 bases: TGTGCCCGAGAGCCGGGGTCTAACTATGGCTACACCTTC. It encodes CAREPGSNYGYTF. The variable domain in full, completed from reference TRBV2 and TRBJ1-2, reads EPEVTQTPSHQVTQMGQEVILRCVPISNHLYFYWYRQILGQKVEFLVSFYNNEISEKSEIFDDQFSVERPDGSNFTLKIRSTKLEDSAMYFCAREPGSNYGYTFGSGTRLTVV.

The gene calls are TRBV4-3 and TRBJ1-4; a possible D gene is TRBD1 (5 bases). Germline assignment: CDR1 LGHNA and CDR2 YSLEER. V lost 3 bases, J lost 5 bases, and 10 bases lay in between. The CDR3 length is 14 residues. CDR3 in DNA: TGCGCCAGCAGCCAGGGGACTTCCAATGAAAAACTGTTTTTT. Amino acids: CASSQGTSNEKLFF.

This chain connects TRBV14 to TRBJ2-7, with D tentatively TRBD1 (5 bases). V was shortened by 2 bases and J by 2 bases, with 16 bases between the two germline ends. CDR1 is SGHDN, CDR2 FVKESK, per germline. This CDR3 comprises 16 residues. CDR3 sequence: CASSQITVTGTYEQYF. The CDR3 DNA follows: TGTGCCAGCAGCCAAATCACTGTCACAGGTACCTACGAGCAGTACTTC.

The chain employs TRBV19 and TRBJ2-5, with TRBD2 matching 7 bases. The end of the DNA fits TRBJ2-7 better, so the J call may be wrong. The CDR3 totals 14 residues. Per the germline V gene, CDR1 is LNHDA and CDR2 is SQIVND (reference sequence). The CDR3 DNA reads TGTGCCAGTAGTTTAAGCGGGGAGATCTACGAGCAGTACTTC. It specifies CASSLSGEIYEQYF.

V is TRBV7-9 and J is TRBJ2-3, with 10 bases identical to TRBD1. The germline gives CDR1 SEHNR, CDR2 FQNEAQ (reference sequence). The CDR3 has 14 amino acids. V trimming: 4 bases; J trimming: 4 bases; junction bases outside the gene matches: 2. The CDR3 sequence: CASSSGQGSDTQYF. The CDR3 DNA reads as TGTGCCAGCAGCTCGGGACAGGGGTCAGATACGCAGTATTTT.

The chain has TRBV7-8 and TRBJ1-5; D is perhaps TRBD1 (6 bases). In germline, CDR1 is SGHVS, CDR2 FQNEAQ. V was clipped by 4 bases and J by 3 bases, with 16 bases between them. The CDR3 extends over 16 amino acids. For the CDR3, the DNA is TGTGCCAGCAGCTCCTACAGGGAGGGGAACAATCAGCCCCAGCATTTT. It yields the protein CASSSYREGNNQPQHF.

V usage is TRBV19 and J usage is TRBJ1-5, with 7 positions matching TRBD1. Germline values: CDR1 LNHDA, CDR2 SQIVND (reference sequence). The CDR3 length is 16 residues. V lost 2 bases and J lost 3; bases outside the gene matches: 7. For the CDR3, the DNA is TGTGCCAGTAGTATAACGACAGGGAGGCCCAATCAGCCCCAGCATTTT. It yields the protein CASSITTGRPNQPQHF.

The V gene is TRBV5-1, the J gene TRBJ1-6, with D maybe TRBD1 (5 bases). Looked up from germline, CDR1 is SGHRS and CDR2 is YFSETQ. This CDR3 region has 15 residues. V was clipped by 0 bases and J by 9 bases, with 13 bases between them. CDR3 sequence reads: CASSLADPQGSPLHF. CDR3 sequence (DNA): TGCGCCAGCAGCTTGGCCGATCCTCAGGGTTCACCCCTCCACTTT.

A word on this clone: At one end, the junction sequence differs from germline, possibly due to a read error. The V and J genes are TRBV5-4 and TRBJ2-7; the D gene is possibly TRBD2 (5 bases). Germline V gives CDR1 SGHNT, CDR2 YYREEE (reference sequence). The length of the CDR3 is 15 residues. CDR3 sequence reads: CASSLKAAPSDEQYF. CDR3 bases: TGTGCCAGCAGCTTGAAAGCGGCGCCCTCCGACGAGCAGTACTTC.